This T cell receptor (beta chain) was recovered during a study of cytomegalovirus exposure and HLA in healthy donors. The V gene lost 6 bases and the J gene lost 10 bases, with 15 bases spanning the gap. The CDR3 is 13 residues long. Germline V gene data show CDR1 as SGHVS and CDR2 as FNYEAQ. Use of 60 Vbeta and 13 Jbeta primers characterized the PCR. Data came from immunoSEQ multiplex PCR; TCRdb stores just in-frame clones and leaves some out. The sample consists of about 160,000 clones, 60% to 75% of them appearing once. This chain joins TRBV7-6 and TRBJ1-4, with D possibly TRBD1 on 5 matching bases. The TCR originated in a woman in her fifties or sixties in good health and CMV-seropositive. Input material: PBMCs. CDR3 amino acids: CASSYYGGGKLFF. The CDR3 DNA is TGTGCCAGCAGTTATTACGGGGGTGGAAAACTGTTTTTT. Full variable domain (remainder filled in from reference TRBV7-6 and TRBJ1-4): GAGVSQSPRYKVTKRGQDVALRCDPISGHVSLYWYRQALGQGPEFLTYFNYEAQQDKSGLPNDRFSAERPEGSISTLTIQRTEQRDSAMYRCASSYYGGGKLFFGSGTQLSVL.